This note documents a single T cell receptor (beta chain) sequence. Antigen specificity is unknown. This sample was included in a study of T cell clusters in autoimmune cytopenias. The study, taken as a whole, reports: Primary autoimmune cytopenia patients appeared to lack physiological T cell clusters present in healthy donors.

Each sample's input was 200 to 300 ng genomic DNA, about 38,000 genome equivalents. One tube held mixed TRB-A and TRB-B primer pools for touch-down PCR. TCRdb reanalyzed the multiplex PCR reads and collapses them to one entry per CDR3 protein, without DNA. The sample features about 5,000 distinct CDR3 sequences, with just under 5% in its top ten. The CDR3 covers 13 residues. The material sequenced was peripheral blood. The rearrangement links TRBV12-3 or TRBV12-4 to TRBJ1-1; TCRdb selects TRBD1, and the lack of DNA leaves this call unchecked. This receptor was taken from a human donor with an autoimmune cytopenia or autoimmune hepatitis (not recorded which). The CDR3: CASIPGTGTEAFF.